This T cell receptor beta chain emerged from a study of vaccination and CD4 T cells after COVID-19. Treatment described: roughly nine-day PBMC culture with coronavirus spike peptide pools or control peptides (ViraFEST assay). The dates of positive PCR tests extended from March through December 2020 and came before the US Alpha, Beta and Delta variants. Researchers used the Oncomine TCR Beta short-read assay to sequence DNA from cultured CD4+ T cells. TCRdb independently ran MiXCR on the PCR reads; one entry per CDR3 protein. The sample carries fewer than 12,000 distinct CDR3 sequences, roughly 44% recorded once. Of note for this clonotype: Its matching antigen is unknown.

Germline CDR1 is MNHNS and CDR2 is SASEGT. Trimming took 8 bases from V and 0 from J, leaving 14 bases between them. The CDR3 is made up of 14 amino acids. The material sequenced was CD4+ T cells from blood, cultured in vitro. This clonotype was obtained from a human donor who had recovered from COVID-19. V and J are TRBV6-1 and TRBJ2-7; perhaps TRBD2 as D (7 bases). The CDR3 reads CASWAGANSYEQYF. The CDR3 bases are TGTGCCAGCTGGGCGGGGGCTAACTCCTACGAGCAGTACTTC.